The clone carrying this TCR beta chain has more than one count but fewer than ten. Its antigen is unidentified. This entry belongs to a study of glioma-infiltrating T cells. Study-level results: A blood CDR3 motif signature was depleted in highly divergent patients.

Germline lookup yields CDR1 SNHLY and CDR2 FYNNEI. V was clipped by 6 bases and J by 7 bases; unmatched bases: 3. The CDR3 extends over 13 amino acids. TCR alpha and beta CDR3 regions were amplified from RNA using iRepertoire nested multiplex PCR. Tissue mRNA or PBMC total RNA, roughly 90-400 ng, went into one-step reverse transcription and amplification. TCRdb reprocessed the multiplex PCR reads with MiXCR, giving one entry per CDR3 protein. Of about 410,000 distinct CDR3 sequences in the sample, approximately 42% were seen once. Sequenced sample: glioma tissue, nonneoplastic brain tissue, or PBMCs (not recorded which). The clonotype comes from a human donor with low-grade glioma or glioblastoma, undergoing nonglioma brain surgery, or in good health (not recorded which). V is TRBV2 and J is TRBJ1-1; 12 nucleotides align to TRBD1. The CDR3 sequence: CASRGQGAIEAFF. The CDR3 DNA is TGTGCCAGCAGGGGACAGGGGGCAATTGAAGCTTTCTTT.